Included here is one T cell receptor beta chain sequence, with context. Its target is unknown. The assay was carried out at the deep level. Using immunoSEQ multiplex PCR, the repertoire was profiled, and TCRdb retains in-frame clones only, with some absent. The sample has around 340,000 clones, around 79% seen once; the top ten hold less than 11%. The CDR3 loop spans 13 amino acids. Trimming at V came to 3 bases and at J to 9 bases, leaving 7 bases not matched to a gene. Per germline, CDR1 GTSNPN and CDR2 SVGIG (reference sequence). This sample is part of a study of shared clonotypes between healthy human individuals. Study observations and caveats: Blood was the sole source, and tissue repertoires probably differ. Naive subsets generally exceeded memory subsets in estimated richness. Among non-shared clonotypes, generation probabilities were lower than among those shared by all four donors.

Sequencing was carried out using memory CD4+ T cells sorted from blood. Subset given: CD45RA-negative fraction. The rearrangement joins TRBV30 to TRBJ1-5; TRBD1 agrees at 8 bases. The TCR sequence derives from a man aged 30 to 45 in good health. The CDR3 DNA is TGTGCCTGGAGGTTCACAGGGGGGGGGCCCCAGCATTTT. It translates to CAWRFTGGGPQHF.